The 7 T cell receptor beta chains reported below all come from one sample, sequenced in a study of human T cells and chemical hapten exposure. The sample's time point: patch test 1, 2 weeks after DPC sensitization. The treatment denotes: therapeutic diphenylcyclopropenone sensitization with weekly scalp DPC. From the RACE reads, TCRdb called clonotypes with MiXCR, one entry per CDR3 protein. This sample has 300,000 to 400,000 distinct CDR3 sequences, with roughly 6.9% found just once. Specimen: whole blood, collected in connection with sensitization to the hapten diphenylcyclopropenone (DPC). These receptors were obtained from a woman under 30 with alopecia areata. Some clones in this sample may be carry-over from other donors' samples.

CDR3 region: CASSEVLTDTQYF. Here the CDR3 DNA reads TGTGCCAGCTCAGAAGTACTCACAGATACGCAGTATTTT. This chain joins TRBV18 and TRBJ2-3; D is uncertain. V gave up 5 bases and J gave up 2 bases, with 8 bases separating them. This CDR3 region has 13 residues. In germline, CDR1 is KGHSH, CDR2 LQKENI.

This clonotype occurred many times. V and J are TRBV4-3 and TRBJ2-7; 8 bases are a match to TRBD2. The CDR3 sequence is 15 residues long. The germline V gene encodes CDR1 LGHNA and CDR2 YSLEER. J was trimmed by 4 bases and V by 4 bases; bases with no gene match: 9. The CDR3 sequence: CASSRVRGAEYEQYF. The CDR3 DNA is TGCGCCAGCAGCCGGGTGCGGGGGGCGGAGTACGAGCAGTACTTC.

This chain uses TRBV28 with TRBJ1-3; D might be TRBD1 (5 bases). Germline V gene sequence: CDR1 MDHEN, CDR2 SYDVKM. The CDR3 contains 15 residues. Trimming pared 2 bases from V and 0 bases from J, leaving 8 bases between. The CDR3 protein is CASSLGGISGNTIYF. The CDR3 region has the DNA TGTGCCAGCAGTTTAGGGGGGATCTCTGGAAACACCATATATTTT.

The J gene is TRBJ2-3, the V gene TRBV7-2; D might be TRBD2 (5 bases). The CDR3 contains 13 residues. The V gene's germline CDR1 is SGHTA and CDR2 FQGNSA. V was trimmed by 5 bases and J by 5 bases, leaving 11 bases between them. The CDR3 spells CASSNRGEDTQYF. CDR3 in DNA: TGTGCCAGCAGCAACCGGGGTGAAGATACGCAGTATTTT.

This clonotype has more than one count but fewer than ten. V is TRBV6-2 or TRBV6-3 and J is TRBJ2-7; D perhaps matches TRBD2 (6 bases). CDR1 is MNHEY and CDR2 is SVGEGT in the germline V gene. Trimming shortened V by 5 bases and J by 3 bases, and 20 bases separated the two germline ends. CDR3 length: 16 amino acids. The CDR3 is CASSPKPGLTNYEQYF. CDR3 coding DNA: TGTGCCAGCAGTCCCAAACCGGGACTCACTAACTACGAGCAGTACTTC.

This clonotype was recorded a few times. This chain connects TRBV5-4 to TRBJ2-3; 8 bases match TRBD1. Germline V CDR1 and CDR2: SGHNT, YYREEE (reference sequence). The CDR3 covers 14 residues. V shed 5 bases and J 4 bases; nucleotides not matched to a gene: 6. DNA for the CDR3: TGTGCCAGCAGTTCGACAGGGGTGTCAGATACGCAGTATTTT. It codes for CASSSTGVSDTQYF.

The table lists this clonotype with many counts. This chain links TRBV29-1 with TRBJ2-7; a possible D gene is TRBD1 (7 bases). CDR1 and CDR2 from the germline V gene are SQVTM and ANQGSEA. V lost 2 bases to trimming and J lost 6 bases, with 14 bases between them. CDR3 length: 13 residues. CDR3 sequence reads: CSVEPGGGREQYF. For the CDR3, the DNA is TGCAGCGTTGAACCAGGGGGAGGCCGCGAGCAGTACTTC.